One sample yielded the 27 T cell receptor beta chains listed below, sequenced in a study of Ad26.COV2.S vaccination and SARS-CoV-2 variants. Stated treatment: 15 to 20 received Ad26.COV2.S at low or high dose, single or two shots; roughly five received placebo; per-sample allocation not given. Following the first vaccine or placebo injection, samples were taken on day 63. Method: immunoSEQ multiplex PCR; TCRdb's copy keeps in-frame clones and lacks some. The table records under 250,000 clones, roughly nine tenths of them present only once. Material: peripheral blood, obtained in a trial of Ad26.COV2.S vaccine versus placebo. The receptors derive from a person between 18 and 65 years old who received the Ad26.COV2.S COVID-19 vaccine or a placebo.

This clone has a single count. The chain links TRBV7-9 to TRBJ2-7; D unresolved. The germline V and J ends were trimmed by 5 bases and 1 base, with 9 bases remaining between them. The CDR3 sequence is 13 residues long. Germline CDR1 SEHNR, CDR2 FQNEAQ (reference sequence). CDR3 nucleotide sequence: TGTGCCAGCAGCCGGACGGAATCCTACGAGCAGTACGTC. It encodes CASSRTESYEQYV.

The rearrangement joins TRBV10-3 to TRBJ2-3; D may be TRBD1 or TRBD2 (5 bases each). Trimming pared 3 bases from V and 7 bases from J, leaving 20 bases between. The CDR3 contains 16 residues. Germline V CDR1 and CDR2: ENHRY, SYGVKD. CDR3 sequence (DNA): TGTGCCATCAGTGATTGGGGCCCATCTTCTAGCAATACGCAGTATTTT. Protein product: CAISDWGPSSSNTQYF.

The chain uses TRBV7-9 and TRBJ2-1, with 7 bases identical to TRBD1. Looked up from germline, CDR1 is SEHNR and CDR2 is FQNEAQ (reference sequence). This CDR3 has 14 amino acids. V dropped 5 bases and J dropped 4; count of bases not matched to a gene: 5. The DNA for the CDR3 is TGTGCCAGCAGCCAGAGGGACAGTTACAATGAGCAGTTCTTC. Protein product: CASSQRDSYNEQFF.

The chain has TRBV18 and TRBJ1-4; D is uncertain. The V gene's germline CDR1 is KGHSH and CDR2 LQKENI. V was trimmed by 3 bases and J by 8 bases, leaving 4 bases between them. The CDR3 contains 11 residues. The CDR3 protein is CASSPGEKLFF. CDR3 DNA: TGTGCCAGCTCACCGGGGGAAAAACTGTTTTTT. The whole variable domain, remainder taken from reference TRBV18 and TRBJ1-4, is NAGVMQNPRHLVRRRGQEARLRCSPMKGHSHVYWYRQLPEEGLKFMVYLQKENIIDESGMPKERFSAEFPKEGPSILRIQQVVRGDSAAYFCASSPGEKLFFGSGTQLSVL.

This chain connects TRBV7-3 to TRBJ1-2; TRBD1 agrees at 8 bases. Looked up from germline, CDR1 is SGHTA and CDR2 is FQGTGA. J lost 8 bases, V lost 6 bases, and 8 bases had no gene match. The length of the CDR3 is 13 residues. CDR3 loop: CASRLGQGGGYTF. CDR3 in DNA: TGTGCCAGCAGACTCGGACAGGGTGGGGGCTACACCTTC.

The genes are TRBV6-2 or TRBV6-3 and TRBJ1-5, with 9 nucleotides matching TRBD1. The V and J ends lost 5 bases and 4 bases, in that order; junction bases with no gene match: 6. CDR3 length: 15 residues. Germline lookup yields CDR1 MNHEY and CDR2 SVGEGT. CDR3 DNA sequence: TGTGCCAGCAGTGCCTCCGGGACAGGGAATCAGCCCCAGCATTTT. It codes for CASSASGTGNQPQHF.

The chain is built from TRBV19 and TRBJ2-5, with D perhaps TRBD2 (6 bases). Trimming left V 6 bases short and J 2 bases short, with 10 bases between. The CDR3 extends over 13 amino acids. Germline values: CDR1 LNHDA, CDR2 SQIVND (reference sequence). The CDR3 nucleotides read TGTGCCAGTAGCGGGAGTTCTCAAGAGACCCAGTACTTC. Translating gives CASSGSSQETQYF.

This chain connects TRBV19 to TRBJ2-2; 9 positions match TRBD2. The junction had 7 bases not matched to a gene; V was cut back by 5 bases and J by 6 bases. Germline V gene lookup returns CDR1 LNHDA and CDR2 SQIVND (reference sequence). CDR3 length: 15 amino acids. Written as DNA, the CDR3 is TGTGCCAGTAGTTGGTCTGGCGGGGGGGCCGGGGAGCTGTTTTTT. This translates into CASSWSGGGAGELFF. Supplemented by reference TRBV19 and TRBJ2-2, the full variable domain reads DGGITQSPKYLFRKEGQNVTLSCEQNLNHDAMYWYRQDPGQGLRLIYYSQIVNDFQKGDIAEGYSVSREKKESFPLTVTSAQKNPTAFYLCASSWSGGGAGELFFGEGSRLTVL.

The V gene is TRBV7-3, the J gene TRBJ1-3; D gene unclear. This CDR3 has 13 amino acids. CDR1 and CDR2 (germline): SGHTA, FQGTGA. The V gene lost 5 bases and the J gene lost 1 base, with 6 bases spanning the gap. Here the CDR3 DNA reads TGTGCCAGCAGCGCAAGTTCTGGAAACACCATATATTTT. It codes for CASSASSGNTIYF.

The chain is built from TRBV3-1 (or the pseudogene TRBV3-2) and TRBJ2-7; D is uncertain. The CDR3 is made up of 16 amino acids. Between the trimmed V and J ends, which lost 5 bases and 0 bases, there was a span of 17 bases. The germline gives CDR1 LGHDT, CDR2 YNNKEL (reference sequence). CDR3 loop: CASSATNWGTSYEQYF. In DNA, the CDR3 is TGTGCCAGCAGCGCAACAAACTGGGGAACCTCCTACGAGCAGTACTTC.

The chain carries TRBV27 and TRBJ2-3; 7 nucleotides line up with TRBD2. V lost 5 bases to trimming and J lost 6 bases; unmatched junction nucleotides: 14. The CDR3 consists of 16 residues. Germline V gives CDR1 MNHEY, CDR2 SMNVEV (reference sequence). CDR3 amino acids: CASSVLASLGGDTQYF. The CDR3 bases are TGTGCCAGCAGTGTTCTAGCATCCCTCGGGGGGGATACGCAGTATTTT.

In this sample, this clone turned up once. The gene calls are TRBV4-2 and TRBJ2-2; 13 positions agree with TRBD2. The CDR3 sequence is 18 residues long. Trimming at V came to 2 bases and at J to 6 bases, leaving 9 bases not matched to a gene. Germline values: CDR1 LGHNA, CDR2 YNFKEQ. The CDR3: CASSQSPGLAGWAGELFF. The CDR3 coding sequence is TGTGCCAGCAGCCAATCTCCGGGACTAGCGGGGTGGGCCGGGGAGCTGTTTTTT.

The chain carries TRBV6-1 and TRBJ2-2; D may be TRBD2 (5 bases). The V gene's germline CDR1 is MNHNS and CDR2 SASEGT. V lost 2 bases and J lost 6, with 7 bases in between. The CDR3 extends over 13 amino acids. The CDR3 sequence is CASSELRAGELFF. The CDR3 bases are TGTGCCAGCAGTGAATTGAGGGCCGGGGAGCTGTTTTTT.

V gene TRBV7-8 combines with J gene TRBJ1-4; 10 nucleotides line up with TRBD1. With 4 bases clipped from V and 0 bases from J, the junction kept 11 bases outside the gene matches. This CDR3 is 19 amino acids long. CDR1 and CDR2 (germline): SGHVS, FQNEAQ. The CDR3 nucleotides are TGTGCCAGCAGCTCCCGGGACAGGGGAGGGGAGCCAACTAATGAAAAACTGTTTTTT. This sequence encodes CASSSRDRGGEPTNEKLFF.

The V call is TRBV30, the J call TRBJ1-2; 7 nucleotides match TRBD1. The germline V gene encodes CDR1 GTSNPN and CDR2 SVGIG (reference sequence). The CDR3 contains 15 residues. V lost 4 bases and J lost 4; bases outside the gene matches: 12. CDR3 bases: TGTGCCTGGACTCTCGGGCAGGGGGGTGGCTATGGCTACACCTTC. This gives the protein CAWTLGQGGGYGYTF.

This clone was detected a few times. V is TRBV5-6 and J is TRBJ2-1; unclear D gene. CDR1 is SGHDT, CDR2 YYEEEE, per germline. The CDR3 length is 12 residues. Between the trimmed V and J ends, which lost 0 bases and 9 bases, there was a span of 7 bases. The CDR3 nucleotides are TGTGCCAGCAGCTTGGCTGGTATTGAGCAGTTCTTC. As protein: CASSLAGIEQFF.

The V and J genes are TRBV7-9 and TRBJ2-5; D could derive from TRBD1 or TRBD2 (5 bases each). The CDR3 sequence is 15 residues long. V gave up 1 base and J gave up 5 bases, with 14 bases separating them. The V gene's germline CDR1 is SEHNR and CDR2 FQNEAQ (reference sequence). The CDR3 bases are TGTGCCAGCAGCTTAGAGAGGCTAGCAGGGGAGACCCAGTACTTC. This encodes CASSLERLAGETQYF.

The sample holds one count of this clone. The DNA for the CDR3 is TGCGCCAGCAGCCAAGAGAGGGCAATTAATGAAAAACTGTTTTTT. The encoded protein is CASSQERAINEKLFF. V gene TRBV4-3 combines with J gene TRBJ1-4; no definite D call. This CDR3 region has 15 residues. The V and J ends lost 0 bases and 4 bases respectively, with 9 bases between them. Per the germline V gene, CDR1 is LGHNA and CDR2 is YSLEER.

The rearrangement links TRBV24-1 to TRBJ2-5; 8 bases line up with TRBD1. The V gene end was trimmed by 9 bases and the J gene end by 3 bases; junction bases not matched to a gene: 5. CDR1 and CDR2 from the germline V gene are KGHDR and SFDVKD. CDR3 length: 13 residues. For the CDR3, the DNA is TGTGCCACCTCTGTGGGACAGGAAGAGACCCAGTACTTC. Translated, it gives CATSVGQEETQYF.

The V and J genes are TRBV2 and TRBJ2-7; unclear D gene. The CDR3 totals 17 residues. Germline-derived CDR1 and CDR2 are SNHLY and FYNNEI. Trimming shortened V by 8 bases and J by 4 bases, and 27 bases separated the two germline ends. The CDR3 reads CASQARVGMELVYEQYF. Here the CDR3 DNA reads TGTGCCAGCCAAGCTCGGGTGGGTATGGAGCTAGTTTACGAGCAGTACTTC.

The V gene is TRBV3-1 (or the pseudogene TRBV3-2), the J gene TRBJ2-7, with a possible D match to TRBD2 (5 bases). The germline V gene encodes CDR1 LGHDT and CDR2 YNNKEL (reference sequence). V lost 1 base, J lost 0 bases, and 7 bases lay in between. There are 14 residues in the CDR3. DNA of the CDR3: TGTGCCAGCAGCCAAGGCCGGGGCTCCTACGAGCAGTACTTC. Its protein product is CASSQGRGSYEQYF.

This clone was detected only once. This chain uses TRBV5-4 with TRBJ1-3, with D possibly being TRBD1 (5 bases). CDR3 length: 14 amino acids. In germline, CDR1 is SGHNT, CDR2 YYREEE (reference sequence). V dropped 7 bases and J dropped 1 base, with 12 bases sitting between them. CDR3 bases: TGTGCCAGCGCCGATCAGGGTTCTGGAAACACCATATATTTT. This sequence encodes CASADQGSGNTIYF.

The rearrangement uses TRBV19 and TRBJ1-6; D call uncertain. CDR3 size: 14 residues. The germline V and J ends were trimmed by 7 bases and 0 bases, with 7 bases remaining between them. Germline V gene sequence: CDR1 LNHDA, CDR2 SQIVND (reference sequence). CDR3 coding DNA: TGTGCCAGTATGAGTAGCTCCTATAATTCACCCCTCCACTTT. Translating it yields CASMSSSYNSPLHF.

CDR3 nucleotides: TGCGCCAGCAGCCAAGAAGGGGGGGCTTGGAATTCACCCCTCCACTTT. It yields the protein CASSQEGGAWNSPLHF. The gene calls are TRBV4-1 and TRBJ1-6; a weak D match, TRBD1 (6 bases). The V and J ends lost 0 bases and 7 bases respectively, with 13 bases between them. The CDR3 runs to 16 residues. The germline V gene has CDR1 MGHRA and CDR2 YSYEKL.

The chain links TRBV21-1 to TRBJ2-1; the listed D gene, TRBD2, was not tested against the DNA. TRBV21-1 constitutes a pseudogene. This CDR3 comprises 16 residues. CDR3 in DNA: TGTGCCAGCAGCAAACGTCAGCGGGGCTCCTACAATGAGCAGTTCTTC. Its protein is CASSKRQRGSYNEQFF.

The V call is TRBV5-8, the J call TRBJ2-7, with D perhaps matching TRBD1 (6 bases). V lost 0 bases and J lost 0, with 7 bases in between. This CDR3 is 14 amino acids long. Germline V gene lookup returns CDR1 SGHTS and CDR2 YDEGEE. The CDR3 protein is CASSLGDNSYEQYF. CDR3 sequence (DNA): TGTGCCAGCAGCTTGGGGGACAACTCCTACGAGCAGTACTTC.

The J gene is TRBJ2-3, the V gene TRBV3-1 (or the pseudogene TRBV3-2), with 11 bases matching TRBD2. V dropped 5 bases and J dropped 2; count of bases not matched to a gene: 3. Germline loops: CDR1 LGHDT, CDR2 YNNKEL (reference sequence). The CDR3 is 15 residues long. CDR3 region: CASSSTSGATDTQYF. CDR3 in DNA: TGTGCCAGCAGCTCGACTAGCGGGGCCACAGATACGCAGTATTTT.